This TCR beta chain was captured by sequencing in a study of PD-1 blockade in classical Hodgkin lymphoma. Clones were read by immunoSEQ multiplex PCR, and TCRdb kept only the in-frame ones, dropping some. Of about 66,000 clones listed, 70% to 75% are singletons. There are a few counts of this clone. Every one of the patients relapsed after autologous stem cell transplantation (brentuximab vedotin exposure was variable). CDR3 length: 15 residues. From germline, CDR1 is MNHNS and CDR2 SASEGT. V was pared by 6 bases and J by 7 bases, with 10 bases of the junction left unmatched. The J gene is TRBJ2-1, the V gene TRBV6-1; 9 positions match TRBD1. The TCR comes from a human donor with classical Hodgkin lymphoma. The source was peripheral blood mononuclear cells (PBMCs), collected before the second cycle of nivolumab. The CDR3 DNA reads TGTGCCAGCAGCCGCGGACAGGGGAATGAGAATGAGCAGTTCTTC. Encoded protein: CASSRGQGNENEQFF.